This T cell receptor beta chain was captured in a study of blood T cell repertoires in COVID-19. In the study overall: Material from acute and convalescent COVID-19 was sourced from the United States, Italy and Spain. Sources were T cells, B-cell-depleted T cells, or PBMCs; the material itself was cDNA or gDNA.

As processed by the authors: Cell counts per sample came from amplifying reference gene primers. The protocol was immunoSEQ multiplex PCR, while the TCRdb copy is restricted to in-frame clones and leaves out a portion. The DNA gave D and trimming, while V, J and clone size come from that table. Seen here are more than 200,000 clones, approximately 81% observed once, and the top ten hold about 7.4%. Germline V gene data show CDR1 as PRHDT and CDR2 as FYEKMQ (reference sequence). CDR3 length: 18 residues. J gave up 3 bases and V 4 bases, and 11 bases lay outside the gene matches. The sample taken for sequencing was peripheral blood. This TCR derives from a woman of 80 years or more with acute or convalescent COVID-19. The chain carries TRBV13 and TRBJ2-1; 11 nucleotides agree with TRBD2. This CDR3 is CASSSPTSGGSYYNEQFF. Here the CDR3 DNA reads TGTGCCAGCAGCTCCCCCACTAGCGGGGGAAGTTACTACAATGAGCAGTTCTTC. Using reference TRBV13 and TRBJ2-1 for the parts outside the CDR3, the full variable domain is AAGVIQSPRHLIKEKRETATLKCYPIPRHDTVYWYQQGPGQDPQFLISFYEKMQSDKGSIPDRFSAQQFSDYHSELNMSSLELGDSALYFCASSSPTSGGSYYNEQFFGPGTRLTVL.